The source of this T cell receptor (beta chain) is a study of control samples from healthy donors and cancer patients. From germline, CDR1 is LNHDA and CDR2 SQIVND (reference sequence). V lost 6 bases to trimming and J lost 4 bases; unmatched junction nucleotides: 15. The CDR3 contains 17 residues. TCRdb's table, derived via immunoSEQ multiplex PCR, lists solely in-frame clones and lacks some. The sample lists over 200,000 clones; about four fifths were seen once. This TCR came from a woman in her fifties or sixties with lung cancer. The sample consisted of PBMCs. The rearrangement uses TRBV19 and TRBJ1-1; 9 bases align to TRBD1. The CDR3 nucleotides are TGTGCCAGTAGCAAGACAGGGGGATCAGGAAGGCCCACTGAAGCTTTCTTT. It specifies CASSKTGGSGRPTEAFF. Drawing the rest from reference TRBV19 and TRBJ1-1, the complete variable domain is DGGITQSPKYLFRKEGQNVTLSCEQNLNHDAMYWYRQDPGQGLRLIYYSQIVNDFQKGDIAEGYSVSREKKESFPLTVTSAQKNPTAFYLCASSKTGGSGRPTEAFFGQGTRLTVV.